Described below is a single TCR beta chain sequence and its context. This sample is part of a study of blood T cell repertoires in COVID-19. Germline trimming cut 5 bases from V and 5 bases from J; bases unmatched to any gene: 11. The CDR3 totals 15 residues. Looked up from germline, CDR1 is SGHVS and CDR2 is FNYEAQ. Some clones are missing from TCRdb's copy, which holds only in-frame ones; the method was immunoSEQ multiplex PCR. The sample has around 100,000 clones; around four fifths are singletons. The receptor's source is a man in his 60s with acute or convalescent COVID-19. The sequencing input was peripheral blood. The chain has TRBV7-6 and TRBJ2-5, with TRBD1 identical over 7 bases. CDR3 coding DNA: TGTGCCAGCAGCGGCAGACAGGGCTCGGGGGAGACCCAGTACTTC. Translation gives CASSGRQGSGETQYF.